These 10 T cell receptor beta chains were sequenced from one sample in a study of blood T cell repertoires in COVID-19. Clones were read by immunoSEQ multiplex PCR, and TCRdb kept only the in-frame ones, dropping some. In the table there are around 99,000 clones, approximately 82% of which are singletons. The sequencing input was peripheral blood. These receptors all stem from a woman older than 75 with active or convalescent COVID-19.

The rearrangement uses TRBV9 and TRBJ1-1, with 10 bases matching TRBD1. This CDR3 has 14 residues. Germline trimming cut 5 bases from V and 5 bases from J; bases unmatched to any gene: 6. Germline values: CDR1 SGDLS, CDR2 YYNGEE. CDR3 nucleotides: TGTGCCAGCAGAGAGGACAGGGGGTGGACTGAAGCTTTCTTT. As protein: CASREDRGWTEAFF.

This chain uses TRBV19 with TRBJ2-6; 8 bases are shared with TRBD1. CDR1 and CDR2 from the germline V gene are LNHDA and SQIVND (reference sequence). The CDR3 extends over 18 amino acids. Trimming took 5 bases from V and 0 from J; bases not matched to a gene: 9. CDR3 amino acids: CASSYSRQGFSGANVLTF. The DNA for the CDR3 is TGTGCCAGTAGTTACTCGAGACAGGGGTTCTCTGGGGCCAACGTCCTGACTTTC.

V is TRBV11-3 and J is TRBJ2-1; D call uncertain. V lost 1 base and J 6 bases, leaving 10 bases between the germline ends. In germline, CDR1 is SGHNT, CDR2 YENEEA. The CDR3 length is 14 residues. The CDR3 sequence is CASSLVPSSNEQFF. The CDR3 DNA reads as TGTGCCAGCAGCTTAGTTCCTAGTTCCAATGAGCAGTTCTTC.

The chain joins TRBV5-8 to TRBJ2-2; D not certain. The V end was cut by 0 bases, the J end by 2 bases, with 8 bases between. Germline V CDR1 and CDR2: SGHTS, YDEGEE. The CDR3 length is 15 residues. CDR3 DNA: TGTGCCAGCAGCTTGGAGCCACTAAACACCGGGGAGCTGTTTTTT. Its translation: CASSLEPLNTGELFF.

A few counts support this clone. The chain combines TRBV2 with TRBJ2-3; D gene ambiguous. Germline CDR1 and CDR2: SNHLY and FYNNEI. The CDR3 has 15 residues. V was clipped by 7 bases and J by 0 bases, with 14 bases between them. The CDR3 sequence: CASMPFRSSTDTQYF. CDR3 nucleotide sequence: TGTGCCAGCATGCCTTTCAGATCTAGCACAGATACGCAGTATTTT. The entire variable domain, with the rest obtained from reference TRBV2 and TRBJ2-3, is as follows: EPEVTQTPSHQVTQMGQEVILRCVPISNHLYFYWYRQILGQKVEFLVSFYNNEISEKSEIFDDQFSVERPDGSNFTLKIRSTKLEDSAMYFCASMPFRSSTDTQYFGPGTRLTVL.

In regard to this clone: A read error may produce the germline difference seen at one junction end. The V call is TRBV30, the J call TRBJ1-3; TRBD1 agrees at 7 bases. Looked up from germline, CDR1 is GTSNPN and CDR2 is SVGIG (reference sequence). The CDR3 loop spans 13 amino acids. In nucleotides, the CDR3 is TGTGCGTGGAACAGGGGATTGGGAAACACCATATATTTT. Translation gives CAWNRGLGNTIYF.

The CDR3 reads CASSLGGAGEGTQYF. DNA for the CDR3: TGTGCCAGCAGCTTAGGGGGCGCGGGAGAAGGGACCCAGTACTTC. The J gene is TRBJ2-5, the V gene TRBV11-3; TRBD2 agrees at 7 bases. CDR3 length: 15 amino acids. Trimming at V came to 1 base and at J to 7 bases, leaving 9 bases not matched to a gene. Per the germline V gene, CDR1 is SGHNT and CDR2 is YENEEA.

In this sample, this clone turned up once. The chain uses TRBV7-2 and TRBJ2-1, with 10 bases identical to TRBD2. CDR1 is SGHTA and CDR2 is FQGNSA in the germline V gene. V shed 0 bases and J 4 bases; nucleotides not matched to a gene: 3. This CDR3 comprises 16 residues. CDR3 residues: CASSLAVAGGYNEQFF. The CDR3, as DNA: TGTGCCAGCAGCTTAGCGGTAGCGGGAGGATACAATGAGCAGTTCTTC.

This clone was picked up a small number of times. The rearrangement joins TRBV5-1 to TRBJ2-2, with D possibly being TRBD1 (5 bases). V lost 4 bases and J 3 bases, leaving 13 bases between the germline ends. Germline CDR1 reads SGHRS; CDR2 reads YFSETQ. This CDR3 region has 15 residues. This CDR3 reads CASSPRVSDTGELFF. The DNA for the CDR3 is TGCGCCAGCAGCCCCAGGGTTTCGGACACCGGGGAGCTGTTTTTT.

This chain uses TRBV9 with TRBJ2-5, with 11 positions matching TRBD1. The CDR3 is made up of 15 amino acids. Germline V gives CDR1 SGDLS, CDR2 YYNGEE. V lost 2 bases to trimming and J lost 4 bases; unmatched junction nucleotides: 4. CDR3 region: CASSVSGTGGETQYF. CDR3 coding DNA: TGTGCCAGCAGCGTCTCCGGGACAGGGGGAGAGACCCAGTACTTC.